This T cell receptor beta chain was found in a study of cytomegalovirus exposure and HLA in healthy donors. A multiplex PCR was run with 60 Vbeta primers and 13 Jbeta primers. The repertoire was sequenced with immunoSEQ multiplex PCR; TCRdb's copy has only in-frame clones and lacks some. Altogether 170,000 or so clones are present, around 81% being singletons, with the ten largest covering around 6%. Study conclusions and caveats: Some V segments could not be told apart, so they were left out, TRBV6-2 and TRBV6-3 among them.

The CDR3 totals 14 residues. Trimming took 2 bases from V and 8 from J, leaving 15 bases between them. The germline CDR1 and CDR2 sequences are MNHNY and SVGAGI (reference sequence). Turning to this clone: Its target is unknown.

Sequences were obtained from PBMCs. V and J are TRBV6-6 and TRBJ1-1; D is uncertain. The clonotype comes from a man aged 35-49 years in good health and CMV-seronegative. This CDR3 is CASSYHSRGWEAFF. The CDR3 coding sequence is TGTGCCAGCAGTTACCACAGCCGGGGTTGGGAAGCTTTCTTT.